This TCR beta chain emerged from a study of molecular identifiers for immune sequencing clone quantification. Study as a whole: Five aliquots were made in replicates from the RNA of about 20,000 or 100,000 naive CD8 cells, and four were sequenced.

One entry per CDR3 protein results from TCRdb running MiXCR on the PCR reads. The data hold about half a million distinct CDR3 sequences, with over 20% observed a single time. This clonotype was detected many times. Sorted cell numbers of about 17,000 to 1,100,000, with 10%, 30% or 50% RNA, served as input for naive CD8 libraries. Germline values: CDR1 MNHNY, CDR2 SVGAGI (reference sequence). After removal of 5 bases from V and 6 bases from J, the junction contained 12 bases not matched to a gene. The CDR3 extends over 15 amino acids. Sequencing used naive CD8+ T cells from blood, with Jurkat cell RNA spiked in. Subset specified: FACS-sorted CD8+CD4-CCR7+CD45RA+ naive T cells. The rearrangement joins TRBV6-6 to TRBJ2-5; 7 nucleotides align to TRBD2. The source of this sequence is a human donor in good health. Some libraries in this study had Jurkat cell RNA spiked in. The CDR3 DNA sequence: TGTGCCAGCAGTCCCCGCGGCGGGGGTGAGAAGACCCAGTACTTC. This translates into CASSPRGGGEKTQYF.